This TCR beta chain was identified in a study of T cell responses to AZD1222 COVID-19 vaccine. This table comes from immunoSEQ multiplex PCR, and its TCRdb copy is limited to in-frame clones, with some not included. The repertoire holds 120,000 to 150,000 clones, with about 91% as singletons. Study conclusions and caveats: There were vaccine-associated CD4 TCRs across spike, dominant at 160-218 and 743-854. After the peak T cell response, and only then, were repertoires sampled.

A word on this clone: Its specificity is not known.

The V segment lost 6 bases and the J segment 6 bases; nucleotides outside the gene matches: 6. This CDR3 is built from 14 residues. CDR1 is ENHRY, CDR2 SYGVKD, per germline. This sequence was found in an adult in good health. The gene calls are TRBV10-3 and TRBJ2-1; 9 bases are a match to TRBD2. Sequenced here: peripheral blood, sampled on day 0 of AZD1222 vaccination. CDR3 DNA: TGTGCCATCAGGTCTAGCGGGGAAGGCAATGAGCAGTTCTTC. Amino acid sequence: CAIRSSGEGNEQFF.